The rows below give T cell receptor beta chains drawn from one sample of a study of CD8 T cells in ankylosing spondylitis. One entry per CDR3 protein, called by TCRdb with MiXCR from the 5' RACE reads. The sample shows over 450,000 distinct CDR3 sequences, roughly 13% of them seen only once. What was sequenced was blood, either unsorted or a sorted T cell fraction (not recorded which). These receptor sequences come from a male donor with ankylosing spondylitis. Both conserved end residues are part of each CDR3. D genes are given only for firm matches. Some rows have no size entry. The others give once, few or many, or a class for an expanded clone.

size,V,J,D,CDR3,DNA
many,TRBV5-1,TRBJ2-3,TRBD2,CASSLGGRRPDTQYF,TGCGCCAGCAGCTTGGGCGGGAGGAGGCCAGATACGCAGTATTTT
.,TRBV5-1,TRBJ1-1,.,CASSSTGTPAEAFF,TGCGCCAGCAGCTCCACAGGGACCCCCGCTGAAGCTTTCTTT
few,TRBV5-4,TRBJ2-7,.,CASSLLGQSSYEQYF,TGTGCCAGCAGCTTGTTAGGGCAGTCCTCCTACGAGCAGTACTTC
.,TRBV3-1,TRBJ1-1,.,CASSQVVENTEAFF,TGTGCCAGCAGCCAAGTCGTCGAGAACACTGAAGCTTTCTTT
few,TRBV2,TRBJ2-5,.,CASNREPQETQYF,TGTGCCAGCAACAGGGAGCCTCAAGAGACCCAGTACTTC
.,TRBV20-1,TRBJ1-1,.,CSANRLNTEAFF,TGCAGTGCTAATCGTTTGAACACTGAAGCTTTCTTT
many,TRBV12-3/TRBV12-4,TRBJ2-1,.,CASSHGISSYNEQFF,TGTGCCAGCAGCCACGGGATAAGCTCCTACAATGAGCAGTTCTTC
many,TRBV27,TRBJ1-5,.,CASLRRDSNQPQHF,TGTGCCAGCCTCAGGAGGGATAGCAATCAGCCCCAGCATTTT
few,TRBV12-3/TRBV12-4,TRBJ1-5,.,CASSLDQPQHF,TGTGCCAGCAGTTTGGATCAGCCCCAGCATTTT
.,TRBV7-8,TRBJ2-1,TRBD2,CASSSTGTSWNVQFF,TGTGCCAGCAGCTCTACCGGGACTAGCTGGAATGTGCAGTTCTTC
many,TRBV12-3/TRBV12-4,TRBJ2-7,TRBD2,CASRSSGGSYEQYF,TGTGCCAGCAGGTCTAGCGGAGGAAGCTACGAGCAGTACTTC
many,TRBV29-1,TRBJ2-1,TRBD1,CSVVTGGYYNEQFF,TGCAGCGTTGTGACAGGGGGCTACTACAATGAGCAGTTCTTC
.,TRBV25-1,TRBJ2-2,TRBD2,CASSNLAGDTGELFF,TGTGCCAGCAGTAATCTAGCGGGAGATACCGGGGAGCTGTTTTTT